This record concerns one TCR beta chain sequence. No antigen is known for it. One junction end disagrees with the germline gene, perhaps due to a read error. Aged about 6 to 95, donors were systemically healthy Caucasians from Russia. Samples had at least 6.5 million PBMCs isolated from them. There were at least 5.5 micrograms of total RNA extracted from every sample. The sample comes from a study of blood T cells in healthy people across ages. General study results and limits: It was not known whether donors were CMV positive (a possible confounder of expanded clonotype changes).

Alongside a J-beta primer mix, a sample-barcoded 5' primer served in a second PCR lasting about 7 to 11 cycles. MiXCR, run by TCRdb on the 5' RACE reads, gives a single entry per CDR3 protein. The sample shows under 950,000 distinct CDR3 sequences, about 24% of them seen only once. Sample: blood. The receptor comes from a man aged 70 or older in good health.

Here the CDR3 DNA reads TGTGCCAGCAACGTACGGGCGAACACCGGGGAGCTGTTTTTT. It specifies CASNVRANTGELFF. The chain couples TRBV9 to TRBJ2-2; D is ambiguous. Germline assignment: CDR1 SGDLS and CDR2 YYNGEE. CDR3 size: 14 residues.